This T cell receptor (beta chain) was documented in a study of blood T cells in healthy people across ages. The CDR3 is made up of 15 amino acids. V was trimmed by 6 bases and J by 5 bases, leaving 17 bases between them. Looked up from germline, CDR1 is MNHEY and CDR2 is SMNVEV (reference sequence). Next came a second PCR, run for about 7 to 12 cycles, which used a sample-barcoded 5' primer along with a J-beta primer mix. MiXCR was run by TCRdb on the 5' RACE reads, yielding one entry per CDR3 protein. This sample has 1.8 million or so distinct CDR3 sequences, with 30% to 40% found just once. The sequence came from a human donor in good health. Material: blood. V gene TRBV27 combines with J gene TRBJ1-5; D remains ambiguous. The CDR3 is CASSPGERVDQPQHF. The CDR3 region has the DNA TGTGCCAGCAGCCCGGGAGAGAGGGTTGATCAGCCCCAGCATTTT.